This TCR beta chain was retrieved from a study of PD-L1 blockade in urothelial cancer. For the study at large: Blood samples contained a median about 130,000 T cells.

Per the germline V gene, CDR1 is SEHNR and CDR2 is FQNEAQ (reference sequence). V was clipped by 5 bases and J by 0 bases, with 10 bases between them. CDR3 length: 14 residues. Time point defined: pretreatment peripheral blood. Clones were sequenced by immunoSEQ multiplex PCR, and TCRdb holds only the in-frame ones, with some missing. The sample lists about 72,000 clones, approximately 83% occurring once. The starting material was PBMCs, obtained around atezolizumab (anti-PD-L1) treatment. This TCR came from a man aged 60 to 75 with urothelial cancer. The chain couples TRBV7-9 to TRBJ1-1; D is unresolved. CDR3 region: CASSRRNMNTEAFF. CDR3 DNA: TGTGCCAGCAGCAGGCGGAATATGAACACTGAAGCTTTCTTT. Supplemented by reference TRBV7-9 and TRBJ1-1, the full variable domain reads DTGVSQNPRHKITKRGQNVTFRCDPISEHNRLYWYRQTLGQGPEFLTYFQNEAQLEKSRLLSDRFSAERPKGSFSTLEIQRTEQGDSAMYLCASSRRNMNTEAFFGQGTRLTVV.